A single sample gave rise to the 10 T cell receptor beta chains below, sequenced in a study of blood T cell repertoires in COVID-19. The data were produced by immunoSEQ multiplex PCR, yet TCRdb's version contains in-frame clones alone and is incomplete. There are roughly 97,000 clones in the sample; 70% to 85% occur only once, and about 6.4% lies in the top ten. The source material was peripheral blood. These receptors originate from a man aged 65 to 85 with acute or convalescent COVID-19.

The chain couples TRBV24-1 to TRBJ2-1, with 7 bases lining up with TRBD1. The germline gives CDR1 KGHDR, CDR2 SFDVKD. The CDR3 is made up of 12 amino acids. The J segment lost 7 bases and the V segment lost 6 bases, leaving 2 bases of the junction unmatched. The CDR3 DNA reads TGTGCCACCAGTAACAGGGGTAATGAGCAGTTCTTC. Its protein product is CATSNRGNEQFF.

The CDR3 nucleotides read TGTGCCAGCAGCGCACCGGACAGGGGAAGAACTGAAGCTTTCTTT. Residues: CASSAPDRGRTEAFF. V is TRBV5-6 and J is TRBJ1-1, with 9 bases identical to TRBD1. The ends lost 4 bases at V and 5 bases at J; junction bases unmatched: 9. The CDR3 sequence is 15 residues long. Germline assignment: CDR1 SGHDT and CDR2 YYEEEE.

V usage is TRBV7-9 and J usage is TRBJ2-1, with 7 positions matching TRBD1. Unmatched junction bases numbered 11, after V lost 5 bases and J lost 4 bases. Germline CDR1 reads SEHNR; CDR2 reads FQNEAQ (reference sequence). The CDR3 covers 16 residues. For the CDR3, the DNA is TGTGCCAGCAGCCCATATGGGGGACAGAATTACAATGAGCAGTTCTTC. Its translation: CASSPYGGQNYNEQFF.

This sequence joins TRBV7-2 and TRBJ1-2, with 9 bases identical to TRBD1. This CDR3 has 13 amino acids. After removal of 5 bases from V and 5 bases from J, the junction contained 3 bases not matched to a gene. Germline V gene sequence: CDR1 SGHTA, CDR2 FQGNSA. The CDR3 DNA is TGTGCCAGCAGCCGGGACAGGGATTATGGCTACACCTTC. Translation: CASSRDRDYGYTF.

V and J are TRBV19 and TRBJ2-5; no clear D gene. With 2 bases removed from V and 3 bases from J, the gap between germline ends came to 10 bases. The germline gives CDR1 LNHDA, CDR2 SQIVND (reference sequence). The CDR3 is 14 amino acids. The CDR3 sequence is CASSIFGAKETQYF. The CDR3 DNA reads TGTGCCAGTAGTATATTTGGAGCCAAAGAGACCCAGTACTTC.

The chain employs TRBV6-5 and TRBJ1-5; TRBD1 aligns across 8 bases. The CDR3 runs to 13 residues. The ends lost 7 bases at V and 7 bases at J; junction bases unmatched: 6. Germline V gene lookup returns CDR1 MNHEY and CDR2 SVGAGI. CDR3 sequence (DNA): TGTGCCAGCAATCAGGGGGCAGGACAGCCCCAGCATTTT. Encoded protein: CASNQGAGQPQHF.

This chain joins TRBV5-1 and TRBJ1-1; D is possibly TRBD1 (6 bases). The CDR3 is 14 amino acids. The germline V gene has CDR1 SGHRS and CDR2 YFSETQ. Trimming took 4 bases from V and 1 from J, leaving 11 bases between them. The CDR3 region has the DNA TGCGCCAGCAGCCCGCTACAGGGGAACACTGAAGCTTTCTTT. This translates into CASSPLQGNTEAFF.

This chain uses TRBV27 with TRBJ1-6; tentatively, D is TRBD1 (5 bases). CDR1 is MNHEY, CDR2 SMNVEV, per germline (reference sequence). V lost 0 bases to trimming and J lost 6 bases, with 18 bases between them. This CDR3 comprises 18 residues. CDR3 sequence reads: CASSLSARAGPFNSPLHF. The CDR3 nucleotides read TGTGCCAGCAGTTTATCGGCCCGAGCGGGGCCCTTTAATTCACCCCTCCACTTT.

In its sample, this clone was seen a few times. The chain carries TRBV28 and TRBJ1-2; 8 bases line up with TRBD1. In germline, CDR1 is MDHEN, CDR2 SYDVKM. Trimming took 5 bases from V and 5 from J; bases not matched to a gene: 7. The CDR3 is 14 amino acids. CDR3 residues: CASSPPGGGYGYTF. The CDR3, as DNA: TGTGCCAGCAGTCCGCCAGGGGGCGGTTATGGCTACACCTTC.

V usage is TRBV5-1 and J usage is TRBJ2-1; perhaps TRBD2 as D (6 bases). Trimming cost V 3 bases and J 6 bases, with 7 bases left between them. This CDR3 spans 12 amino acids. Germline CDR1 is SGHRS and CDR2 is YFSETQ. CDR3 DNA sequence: TGCGCCAGCAGCTGGAGGGGCAATGAGCAGTTCTTC. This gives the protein CASSWRGNEQFF.